The 5 T cell receptor beta chains given below trace back to one sample, sequenced in a study of shared clonotypes between healthy human individuals. TCRdb keeps only in-frame clones here, not all; method: immunoSEQ multiplex PCR. The sample includes some 580,000 clones, 98% seen only once; the top ten take 0.3%. Naive CD8 cells lacked CD45RO, underwent positive selection for CCR7 and left out terminally differentiated effector memory CD45RA+ cells. The sample consisted of naive CD8+ T cells sorted from blood. All receptors come from a man aged 25 to 40 in good health.

This chain links TRBV5-6 with TRBJ1-5; D unresolved. The CDR3 loop spans 14 amino acids. The germline gives CDR1 SGHDT, CDR2 YYEEEE. The V gene lost 2 bases and the J gene lost 4 bases, with 10 bases spanning the gap. In DNA form, the CDR3 reads TGTGCCAGCAGCTTCCAGACCCAAAATCAGCCCCAGCATTTT. It specifies CASSFQTQNQPQHF.

The chain carries TRBV27 and TRBJ1-2; TRBD1 matches 9 bases. The V gene's germline CDR1 is MNHEY and CDR2 SMNVEV (reference sequence). CDR3 length: 17 residues. J gave up 7 bases and V 4 bases, and 16 bases lay outside the gene matches. The CDR3 loop reads CASSSLTTGGPLGGYTF. CDR3 coding DNA: TGTGCCAGCAGTTCCCTCACGACAGGGGGGCCTTTGGGTGGCTACACCTTC.

The rearrangement uses TRBV6-6 and TRBJ2-7; TRBD2 aligns across 9 bases. With V trimmed by 4 bases and J by 8 bases, 12 bases remained unmatched. The CDR3 length is 15 residues. Per the germline V gene, CDR1 is MNHNY and CDR2 is SVGAGI (reference sequence). Here the CDR3 DNA reads TGTGCCAGCAGTTGGGCCTCGCGGGAGGGCGACAAGCAGTACTTC. Its translation: CASSWASREGDKQYF.

The CDR3 sequence is CASNTEGSGFNNEQFF. CDR3 nucleotide sequence: TGTGCCAGTAATACTGAAGGTAGCGGGTTTAACAATGAGCAGTTCTTC. This chain uses TRBV19 with TRBJ2-1; 7 nucleotides agree with TRBD2. Trimming took 7 bases from V and 5 from J; bases not matched to a gene: 14. CDR1 and CDR2 (germline): LNHDA, SQIVND (reference sequence). The CDR3 has 16 amino acids.

The chain carries TRBV15 and TRBJ2-3, with 9 bases that match TRBD1. The V gene's germline CDR1 is LNHNV and CDR2 YYDKDF (reference sequence). CDR3 size: 17 residues. With V trimmed by 6 bases and J by 4 bases, 14 bases remained unmatched. The CDR3 coding sequence is TGTGCCACCAGAAGGACAGGGGACCTAAGGGTCGCAGATACGCAGTATTTT. It translates to CATRRTGDLRVADTQYF.